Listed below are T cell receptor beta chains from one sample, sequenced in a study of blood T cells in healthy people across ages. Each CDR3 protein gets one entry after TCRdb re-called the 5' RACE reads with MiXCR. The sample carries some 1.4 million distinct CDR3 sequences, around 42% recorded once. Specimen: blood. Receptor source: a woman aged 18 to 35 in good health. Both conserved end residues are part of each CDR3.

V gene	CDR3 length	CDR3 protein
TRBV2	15	CASSAARQAGNTIYF
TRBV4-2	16	CASSQDGGRGGGEQYF
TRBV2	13	CASSWGENEKLFF
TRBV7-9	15	CASGRGQSGANVLTF
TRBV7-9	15	CASSRHSGSPGEQYF
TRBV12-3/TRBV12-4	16	CASSLREALSNQPRHF
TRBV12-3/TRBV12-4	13	CASTTSEGDTQYF
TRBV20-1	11	CSAGLYNEQFF
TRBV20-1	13	CSAREQAYNEQFF
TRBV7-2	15	CASSLMTSGGPGQFF
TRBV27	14	CASRPAGAGGEQFF
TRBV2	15	CASKTEGRRNNEQYF
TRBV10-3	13	CAISGWGYTEAFF
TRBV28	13	CASSKATSYEQYF
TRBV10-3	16	CAISESGRAGQETQYF
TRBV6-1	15	CASSPGRGMNTEAFF
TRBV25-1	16	CASTGDSGIYQETQYF
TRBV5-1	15	CASRPTGFSYNEQFF
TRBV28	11	CASRFGTEAFF
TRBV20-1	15	CSARWDRKTYNEQFF
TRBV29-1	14	CSVAADLSYDEQFF
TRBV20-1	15	CSAHPDDQWDQPQHF
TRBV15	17	CATSRDWIGALNTEAFF
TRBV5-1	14	CASSPSFKADTQYF
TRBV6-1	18	CASSGPLPGRQDNSPLHF
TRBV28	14	CASSGAGGLETQYF
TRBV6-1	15	CASSQVQRGNNEQYF
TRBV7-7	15	CASSQTSGRASEQFF
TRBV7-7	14	CASSLSYPTGTQYF
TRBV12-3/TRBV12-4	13	CASRPGGDYEQYF
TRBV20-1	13	CSARRTGIDTQYF